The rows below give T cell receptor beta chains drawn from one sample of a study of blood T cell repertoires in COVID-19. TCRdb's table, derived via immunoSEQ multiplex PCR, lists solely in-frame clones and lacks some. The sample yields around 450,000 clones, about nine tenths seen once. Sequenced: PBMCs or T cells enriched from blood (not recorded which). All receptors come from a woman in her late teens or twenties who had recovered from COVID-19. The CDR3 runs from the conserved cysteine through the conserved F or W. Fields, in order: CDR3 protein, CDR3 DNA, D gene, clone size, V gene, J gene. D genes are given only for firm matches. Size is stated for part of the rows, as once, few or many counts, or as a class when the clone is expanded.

CDR3: CASSPRGGSVEQYF
DNA: TGTGCCAGCAGTCCCCGAGGGGGTAGCGTCGAGCAGTACTTC
D: -
size: -
V: TRBV27
J: TRBJ2-7

CDR3: CASSRGQIYEQYF
DNA: TGTGCCAGCAGTCGAGGACAGATATACGAGCAGTACTTC
D: -
size: -
V: TRBV4-2
J: TRBJ2-7

CDR3: CASSVTGTPQETQYF
DNA: TGCGCCAGCAGCGTCACCGGGACACCACAAGAGACCCAGTACTTC
D: -
size: once
V: TRBV5-1
J: TRBJ2-5

CDR3: CASSQGGQGGYEQYF
DNA: TGTGCCAGCAGCCAAGGGGGACAGGGCGGGTACGAGCAGTACTTC
D: TRBD1
size: -
V: TRBV9
J: TRBJ2-7

CDR3: CATDPSGGTDTQYF
DNA: TGTGCCACCGATCCTAGCGGGGGGACAGATACGCAGTATTTT
D: TRBD2
size: -
V: TRBV10-3
J: TRBJ2-3

CDR3: CASSASSVNTEAFF
DNA: TGTGCCAGCAGCGCGTCCAGCGTGAACACTGAAGCTTTCTTT
D: -
size: -
V: TRBV9
J: TRBJ1-1

CDR3: CAWSVLSRGVSPPNSGGYYGYTF
DNA: TGTGCCTGGAGTGTTCTTTCCCGAGGTGTATCCCCTCCGAATTCGGGGGGTTACTATGGCTACACCTTC
D: -
size: -
V: TRBV30
J: TRBJ1-2

CDR3: CASSYRNDGGGETQYF
DNA: TGTGCCAGCAGTTACCGTAACGATGGCGGCGGGGAGACCCAGTACTTC
D: -
size: -
V: TRBV6-5
J: TRBJ2-5

CDR3: CASSLARTYEQYF
DNA: TGTGCCAGCAGCTTGGCGAGGACCTACGAGCAGTACTTC
D: -
size: -
V: TRBV7-2
J: TRBJ2-7

CDR3: CASSPTTGGAKAGYTF
DNA: TGTGCCAGCAGCCCAACCACCGGAGGGGCCAAAGCGGGCTACACCTTC
D: -
size: -
V: TRBV3-1/TRBV3-2
J: TRBJ1-2

CDR3: CASSHKATDLTGYTF
DNA: TGTGCCAGCAGCCATAAGGCTACGGACTTAACAGGCTACACCTTC
D: -
size: once
V: TRBV9
J: TRBJ1-2

CDR3: CSAGGRGSGNTIYF
DNA: TGCAGCGCCGGGGGACGGGGCTCTGGAAACACCATATATTTT
D: -
size: -
V: TRBV29-1
J: TRBJ1-3

CDR3: CASSPGPGNPTTSGGGTQYF
DNA: TGCGCCAGCAGCCCCGGACCTGGAAACCCCACTACTAGCGGGGGGGGGACGCAGTATTTT
D: TRBD2
size: -
V: TRBV4-1
J: TRBJ2-3

CDR3: CASSLGGADNGNEQFF
DNA: TGTGCCAGCAGCTTGGGTGGGGCCGATAACGGCAATGAGCAGTTCTTC
D: -
size: -
V: TRBV5-4
J: TRBJ2-1

CDR3: CASSSTLAGFSYEQYF
DNA: TGTGCCAGCAGTTCTACTTTAGCGGGGTTCTCCTACGAGCAGTACTTC
D: TRBD2
size: once
V: TRBV6-6
J: TRBJ2-7

CDR3: CASSKGSRGWTDTQYF
DNA: TGTGCCAGCAGCAAAGGTAGCAGGGGGTGGACAGATACGCAGTATTTT
D: -
size: once
V: TRBV21-1
J: TRBJ2-3

CDR3: CASSSGTGGVGSPLHF
DNA: TGCGCCAGCAGCTCCGGAACAGGGGGAGTTGGGTCACCCCTCCACTTT
D: TRBD1
size: -
V: TRBV5-1
J: TRBJ1-6

CDR3: CAWCDFTGGTGELFF
DNA: TGTGCCTGGTGCGATTTTACAGGGGGCACCGGGGAGCTGTTTTTT
D: TRBD1
size: -
V: TRBV30
J: TRBJ2-2

CDR3: CASSQHEVLTEAFF
DNA: TGTGCCAGCAGCCAACACGAGGTTCTCACTGAAGCTTTCTTT
D: -
size: -
V: TRBV3-1/TRBV3-2
J: TRBJ1-1

CDR3: CASSLYGTEAFF
DNA: TGTGCCAGCAGCCTTTACGGGACTGAAGCTTTCTTT
D: -
size: -
V: TRBV28
J: TRBJ1-1

CDR3: CAISEQDRGSGYTF
DNA: TGTGCCATCAGTGAACAGGACAGGGGGTCTGGCTACACCTTC
D: TRBD1
size: -
V: TRBV10-3
J: TRBJ1-2

CDR3: CAGWTENILGNTEAFF
DNA: TGTGCAGGATGGACAGAGAACATTTTAGGGAACACTGAAGCTTTCTTT
D: -
size: -
V: TRBV12-2
J: TRBJ1-1

CDR3: CASSFGGAGEAFF
DNA: TGTGCCAGCAGCTTTGGGGGCGCGGGTGAAGCTTTCTTT
D: -
size: -
V: TRBV5-6
J: TRBJ1-1

CDR3: CASSPAGLYGYTF
DNA: TGTGCCAGCAGCCCTGCGGGGTTGTATGGCTACACCTTC
D: -
size: -
V: TRBV7-9
J: TRBJ1-2

CDR3: CATLSDGSPLHF
DNA: TGTGCCACCCTGTCAGATGGTTCACCCCTCCACTTT
D: -
size: -
V: TRBV10-3
J: TRBJ1-6

CDR3: CASSEDKSPGVELFF
DNA: TGTGCCAGCAGTGAAGATAAGAGTCCAGGGGTTGAACTGTTTTTT
D: -
size: -
V: TRBV2
J: TRBJ1-4

CDR3: CASSSLHSGESYEQYF
DNA: TGCGCCAGCAGCTCTCTCCATAGCGGGGAATCCTACGAGCAGTACTTC
D: TRBD2
size: -
V: TRBV5-1
J: TRBJ2-7

CDR3: CASSLVGGGPGKTQYF
DNA: TGTGCCAGCAGCTTAGTAGGTGGGGGCCCTGGTAAGACCCAGTACTTC
D: -
size: -
V: TRBV7-9
J: TRBJ2-5

CDR3: CASSPMGGPNEQFF
DNA: TGTGCCAGCTCACCAATGGGGGGGCCGAATGAGCAGTTCTTC
D: -
size: -
V: TRBV18
J: TRBJ2-1

CDR3: CASTRSGSSYNEQFF
DNA: TGTGCCAGCACCCGAAGTGGGAGCTCCTACAATGAGCAGTTCTTC
D: -
size: -
V: TRBV7-2
J: TRBJ2-1

CDR3: CASNPTGLNTEAFF
DNA: TGTGCCAGTAACCCGACAGGTCTTAACACTGAAGCTTTCTTT
D: -
size: -
V: TRBV19
J: TRBJ1-1